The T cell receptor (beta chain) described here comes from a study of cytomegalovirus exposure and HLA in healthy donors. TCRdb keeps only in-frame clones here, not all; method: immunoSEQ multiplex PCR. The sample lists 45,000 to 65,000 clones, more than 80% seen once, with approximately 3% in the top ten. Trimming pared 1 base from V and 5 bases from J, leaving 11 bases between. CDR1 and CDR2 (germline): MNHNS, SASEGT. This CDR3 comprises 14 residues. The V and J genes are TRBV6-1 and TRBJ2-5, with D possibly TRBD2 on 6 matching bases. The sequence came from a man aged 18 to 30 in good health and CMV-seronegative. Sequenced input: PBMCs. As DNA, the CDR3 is TGTGCCAGCAGTGAAGACCTAGCGTGGGAGACCCAGTACTTC. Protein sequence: CASSEDLAWETQYF.